This is a list of T cell receptor beta chains from one sample in a study of regulatory T cells in long-lasting Graves disease. TCRdb reprocessed the multiplex PCR reads via MiXCR and lists one record per CDR3 protein. Among a few hundred thousand distinct CDR3 sequences, roughly 20% were seen once, and the ten largest hold approximately 12%. The same data also contributed to another study, on T cells in Graves' hyperthyroidism and ophthalmopathy.

This specimen consisted of peripheral blood mononuclear cells (PBMCs), obtained at new diagnosis, from a patient treated with antithyroid drugs. The source is a woman aged 25 to 45 with Graves disease. Both conserved end residues are part of each CDR3. Each record gives: CDR3 DNA, CDR3 protein, clone size, J gene, D gene, V gene. The D gene is left open where the match is weak. Expanded clones get a size class; other rows say once, few or many, or leave the size out.

CDR3nt: TGTGCCAGCAGTGAACACCCAGGGGCCACCTACGAGCAGTACTTC
CDR3aa: CASSEHPGATYEQYF
abundance: many
j_gene: TRBJ2-7
d_gene: NA
v_gene: TRBV6-1

CDR3nt: TGTGCCAGCAGTCCCGGGGGGGTGCGTTACGAGCAGTACTTC
CDR3aa: CASSPGGVRYEQYF
abundance: many
j_gene: TRBJ2-7
d_gene: TRBD2
v_gene: TRBV7-2

CDR3nt: TGTGCCAGCTCACCGAGACAGGGGGCGCTGAACGAGCAGTACTTC
CDR3aa: CASSPRQGALNEQYF
abundance: few
j_gene: TRBJ2-7
d_gene: TRBD1
v_gene: TRBV18

CDR3nt: TGTGCCAGCAGCTTGACAGTGACCTACGAGCAGTACTTC
CDR3aa: CASSLTVTYEQYF
abundance: many
j_gene: TRBJ2-7
d_gene: NA
v_gene: TRBV6-1

CDR3nt: TGTGCCAGCAGAGGGGACAGGGGGTACCAAGAGACCCAGTACTTC
CDR3aa: CASRGDRGYQETQYF
abundance: many
j_gene: TRBJ2-5
d_gene: TRBD1
v_gene: TRBV6-1

CDR3nt: TGTGCCAGCAGCTTTGGCAGGAAGAATACCTACGAGCAGTACTTC
CDR3aa: CASSFGRKNTYEQYF
abundance: once
j_gene: TRBJ2-7
d_gene: NA
v_gene: TRBV7-6

CDR3nt: TGTGCCAGCAACCAAGCGGGAGGGGGCACAGATACGCAGTATTTT
CDR3aa: CASNQAGGGTDTQYF
abundance: many
j_gene: TRBJ2-3
d_gene: TRBD2
v_gene: TRBV2

CDR3nt: TGTGCCAGCAGCGAGGGACCTAGGATTCAAGAGACCCAGTACTTC
CDR3aa: CASSEGPRIQETQYF
abundance: many
j_gene: TRBJ2-5
d_gene: NA
v_gene: TRBV14

CDR3nt: TGTGCCAGCAGCTCCCTGGACAGTCCCCAGCCTGAAGCTTTCTTT
CDR3aa: CASSSLDSPQPEAFF
abundance: many
j_gene: TRBJ1-1
d_gene: NA
v_gene: TRBV7-9

CDR3nt: TGTGCCAGCATTCCCACCAGCGGGGCAGAGACCCAGTACTTC
CDR3aa: CASIPTSGAETQYF
abundance: many
j_gene: TRBJ2-5
d_gene: TRBD2
v_gene: TRBV2

CDR3nt: TGTGCCAGCATTGGACTAGCGGTATACAATGAGCAGTTCTTC
CDR3aa: CASIGLAVYNEQFF
abundance: NA
j_gene: TRBJ2-1
d_gene: TRBD2
v_gene: TRBV6-2/TRBV6-3

CDR3nt: TGTGCCAGCAGCTTTGGAAGCGTCTCACCTTCCTACGAGCAGTACTTC
CDR3aa: CASSFGSVSPSYEQYF
abundance: NA
j_gene: TRBJ2-7
d_gene: NA
v_gene: TRBV5-6

CDR3nt: TGTGCCAGTAGTCGGGGGTCGCCTGAAGCTTTCTTT
CDR3aa: CASSRGSPEAFF
abundance: many
j_gene: TRBJ1-1
d_gene: NA
v_gene: TRBV19

CDR3nt: TGTGCCAGCAGCTCCAGCGGAGGGCGGGAGGGCCCGACAGATACGCAGTATTTT
CDR3aa: CASSSSGGREGPTDTQYF
abundance: NA
j_gene: TRBJ2-3
d_gene: TRBD2
v_gene: TRBV11-2

CDR3nt: TGTGCCAGCAGTTTATCTTGGTGGGGGCGCGAGTCCCGTCCCGAAGCTTTCTTT
CDR3aa: CASSLSWWGRESRPEAFF
abundance: many
j_gene: TRBJ1-1
d_gene: NA
v_gene: TRBV28

CDR3nt: TGTGCCACCAGTGGTCCAGGGTCTTGGGATGAGACCCAGTACTTC
CDR3aa: CATSGPGSWDETQYF
abundance: many
j_gene: TRBJ2-5
d_gene: NA
v_gene: TRBV24-1

CDR3nt: TGTGCCAGCAAAGGGACAGGGAGCAATCAGCCCCAGCATTTT
CDR3aa: CASKGTGSNQPQHF
abundance: many
j_gene: TRBJ1-5
d_gene: TRBD1
v_gene: TRBV2

CDR3nt: TGTGCCAGCAGTTTATCCCACGTAGGACGGAAGAATCAGCCCCAGCATTTT
CDR3aa: CASSLSHVGRKNQPQHF
abundance: many
j_gene: TRBJ1-5
d_gene: NA
v_gene: TRBV28

CDR3nt: TGTGCCAGTAGTATACCGGGCAGAGGAGGTATGAGCAATCAGCCCCAGCATTTT
CDR3aa: CASSIPGRGGMSNQPQHF
abundance: NA
j_gene: TRBJ1-5
d_gene: NA
v_gene: TRBV19

CDR3nt: TGCAGTGCACCGACGGGACGAACGAATTCACCCCTCCACTTT
CDR3aa: CSAPTGRTNSPLHF
abundance: many
j_gene: TRBJ1-6
d_gene: NA
v_gene: TRBV20-1

CDR3nt: TGTGCCAGCAGCCCCCGGGACAGGGTCAATCAGCCCCAGCATTTT
CDR3aa: CASSPRDRVNQPQHF
abundance: NA
j_gene: TRBJ1-5
d_gene: TRBD1
v_gene: TRBV9

CDR3nt: TGCAGTGCTAGAGCTGGGCGGTCCTTCTCTGGGGCCAACGTCCTGACTTTC
CDR3aa: CSARAGRSFSGANVLTF
abundance: many
j_gene: TRBJ2-6
d_gene: NA
v_gene: TRBV20-1

CDR3nt: TGCAGTGCTAGGACAGGGGGCAACGAGCAGTACTTC
CDR3aa: CSARTGGNEQYF
abundance: many
j_gene: TRBJ2-7
d_gene: TRBD1
v_gene: TRBV20-1

CDR3nt: TGCGCCAGCGGGAGTGGCTCTGGGGCCAACGTCCTGACTTTC
CDR3aa: CASGSGSGANVLTF
abundance: many
j_gene: TRBJ2-6
d_gene: NA
v_gene: TRBV5-1

CDR3nt: TGTGCCAGCAACCGAAGAGGGGGGGGTAGCAATCAGCCCCAGCATTTT
CDR3aa: CASNRRGGGSNQPQHF
abundance: many
j_gene: TRBJ1-5
d_gene: NA
v_gene: TRBV2

CDR3nt: TGTGCCAGCAGCGTACAGTGGTCCCGAGAGACCCAGTACTTC
CDR3aa: CASSVQWSRETQYF
abundance: few
j_gene: TRBJ2-5
d_gene: NA
v_gene: TRBV9

CDR3nt: TGTGCCTGGAGCAGAGCGGGAAACACCATATATTTT
CDR3aa: CAWSRAGNTIYF
abundance: many
j_gene: TRBJ1-3
d_gene: NA
v_gene: TRBV30

CDR3nt: TGCAGTGCGGGTGGAGGAGGGGGTAATTCACCCCTCCACTTT
CDR3aa: CSAGGGGGNSPLHF
abundance: NA
j_gene: TRBJ1-6
d_gene: NA
v_gene: TRBV20-1

CDR3nt: TGTGCCAGCAGTTTACCCCGGGACAGGGCTTGGGGAAACACCATATATTTT
CDR3aa: CASSLPRDRAWGNTIYF
abundance: NA
j_gene: TRBJ1-3
d_gene: TRBD1
v_gene: TRBV12-3/TRBV12-4

CDR3nt: TGTGCCTGGGCCCGGGACAGGGGTTCACCCCTCCACTTT
CDR3aa: CAWARDRGSPLHF
abundance: many
j_gene: TRBJ1-6
d_gene: TRBD1
v_gene: TRBV30

CDR3nt: TGTGCCAGCAGCATAGGGACGGGCGTGCTCTCGCCCCAGCATTTT
CDR3aa: CASSIGTGVLSPQHF
abundance: many
j_gene: TRBJ1-5
d_gene: NA
v_gene: TRBV7-2

CDR3nt: TGTGCCAGCAGCGGGGTTCTGAACAATGAGCAGTTCTTC
CDR3aa: CASSGVLNNEQFF
abundance: many
j_gene: TRBJ2-1
d_gene: NA
v_gene: TRBV2

CDR3nt: TGTGCCTGGAGTAAGAGGGGTGTTATGGCTTTCTTT
CDR3aa: CAWSKRGVMAFF
abundance: many
j_gene: TRBJ1-1
d_gene: NA
v_gene: TRBV30

CDR3nt: TGTGCCAGCAGCTTAGGCACAAATTCACCCCTCCACTTT
CDR3aa: CASSLGTNSPLHF
abundance: many
j_gene: TRBJ1-6
d_gene: NA
v_gene: TRBV7-2

CDR3nt: TGCAGCGTTGAGTCGGGGGTACTCGGTCGTACAGATACGCAGTATTTT
CDR3aa: CSVESGVLGRTDTQYF
abundance: many
j_gene: TRBJ2-3
d_gene: NA
v_gene: TRBV29-1

CDR3nt: TGTGCCAGCAGCGCCCGTACAGAGACCCAGTACTTC
CDR3aa: CASSARTETQYF
abundance: many
j_gene: TRBJ2-5
d_gene: NA
v_gene: TRBV7-9

CDR3nt: TGTGCCAGCAGCCGGACAGGGGGGGACCACTACGAGCAGTACTTC
CDR3aa: CASSRTGGDHYEQYF
abundance: many
j_gene: TRBJ2-7
d_gene: TRBD1
v_gene: TRBV7-9

CDR3nt: TGTGCCAGCAGTTTATGGTCCGTTGGGGGGAGGATGGAGACCCAGTACTTC
CDR3aa: CASSLWSVGGRMETQYF
abundance: many
j_gene: TRBJ2-5
d_gene: NA
v_gene: TRBV28

CDR3nt: TGTGCCAGTAGTTCTCGGCCTGTTTTTGGAGGCAGGACAGATACGCAGTATTTT
CDR3aa: CASSSRPVFGGRTDTQYF
abundance: many
j_gene: TRBJ2-3
d_gene: NA
v_gene: TRBV19

CDR3nt: TGTGCCAGCAGCTCATCAGACCCTGGGCAGCCCCAGCATTTT
CDR3aa: CASSSSDPGQPQHF
abundance: many
j_gene: TRBJ1-5
d_gene: NA
v_gene: TRBV7-9

CDR3nt: TGCAGTGCCGCGGGACAGGTCCGCGAAAAACTGTTTTTT
CDR3aa: CSAAGQVREKLFF
abundance: NA
j_gene: TRBJ1-4
d_gene: TRBD1
v_gene: TRBV20-1

CDR3nt: TGTGCCAGCCAGGGAAATAGCAATCAGCCCCAGCATTTT
CDR3aa: CASQGNSNQPQHF
abundance: many
j_gene: TRBJ1-5
d_gene: NA
v_gene: TRBV6-1

CDR3nt: TGTGCCAGCAGTTTACCCGGGGGGGCCGGGGAGCAGTACTTC
CDR3aa: CASSLPGGAGEQYF
abundance: few
j_gene: TRBJ2-7
d_gene: TRBD2
v_gene: TRBV12-3/TRBV12-4

CDR3nt: TGCAGTGCTAGTGTGGCGGGTGGCTACACCTTC
CDR3aa: CSASVAGGYTF
abundance: many
j_gene: TRBJ1-2
d_gene: NA
v_gene: TRBV20-1

CDR3nt: TGTGCCAGCAGCTTAGGCAGGGGGAGTGCAACTAATGAAAAACTGTTTTTT
CDR3aa: CASSLGRGSATNEKLFF
abundance: few
j_gene: TRBJ1-4
d_gene: TRBD1
v_gene: TRBV11-2

CDR3nt: TGTGCCAGTAGTATGATCGGAGGACATTCCCAAGAGACCCAGTACTTC
CDR3aa: CASSMIGGHSQETQYF
abundance: many
j_gene: TRBJ2-5
d_gene: NA
v_gene: TRBV19

CDR3nt: TGTGCCAGCAGTTACCGGGAAGAGACCCAGTACTTC
CDR3aa: CASSYREETQYF
abundance: NA
j_gene: TRBJ2-5
d_gene: NA
v_gene: TRBV6-5

CDR3nt: TGCGCCAGCAGCCAAGTAGTAGGGACGGATGGCTACACCTTC
CDR3aa: CASSQVVGTDGYTF
abundance: many
j_gene: TRBJ1-2
d_gene: NA
v_gene: TRBV4-1

CDR3nt: TGTGCCAGCAGTCTATGGACAGGCAACACCGGGGAGCTGTTTTTT
CDR3aa: CASSLWTGNTGELFF
abundance: many
j_gene: TRBJ2-2
d_gene: TRBD1
v_gene: TRBV7-2

CDR3nt: TGTGCCAGCTCACCAAGGGGAAGGCTGGGCACAGATACGCAGTATTTT
CDR3aa: CASSPRGRLGTDTQYF
abundance: NA
j_gene: TRBJ2-3
d_gene: NA
v_gene: TRBV18

CDR3nt: TGTGCCACCAGCGGAGAGCGGGAGTACAATGAGCAGTTCTTC
CDR3aa: CATSGEREYNEQFF
abundance: many
j_gene: TRBJ2-1
d_gene: TRBD2
v_gene: TRBV15

CDR3nt: TGTGCCAGCAAGCGGGAGGGTTCTGGGGAGCAGTACTTC
CDR3aa: CASKREGSGEQYF
abundance: many
j_gene: TRBJ2-7
d_gene: TRBD2
v_gene: TRBV2

CDR3nt: TGTGCCAGCAGCCGTCAGGATCATAATTCACCCCTCCACTTT
CDR3aa: CASSRQDHNSPLHF
abundance: many
j_gene: TRBJ1-6
d_gene: NA
v_gene: TRBV3-1

CDR3nt: TGTGCCAGCAGTTTAGTTAGCAGTAACAATGAGCAGTTCTTC
CDR3aa: CASSLVSSNNEQFF
abundance: few
j_gene: TRBJ2-1
d_gene: NA
v_gene: TRBV27

CDR3nt: TGTGCCAGTAGTATAGCTGGGGTGGCCAAAAACATTCAGTACTTC
CDR3aa: CASSIAGVAKNIQYF
abundance: many
j_gene: TRBJ2-4
d_gene: NA
v_gene: TRBV19